The 14 T cell receptor beta chains reported below all come from one sample, sequenced in a study of T cell clonotyping in hematopoietic cell transplantation. Using immunoSEQ multiplex PCR, the repertoire was profiled, and TCRdb retains in-frame clones only, with some absent. The table lists 6,000 or so clones, approximately 87% of them singletons, with roughly 5% in the top ten. The source was peripheral blood mononuclear cells, collected 100 days after allogeneic stem cell transplant. These receptors were collected from a female patient aged 40-50 years who had an allogeneic stem cell transplant from a related donor, so the T cells may come from the graft donor. Some clones in this sample may be carry-over from other donors' samples.

The rearrangement joins TRBV28 to TRBJ1-2; 8 nucleotides agree with TRBD1. From germline, CDR1 is MDHEN and CDR2 SYDVKM. The J segment lost 7 bases and the V segment lost 5 bases, leaving 9 bases of the junction unmatched. The CDR3 spans 14 residues. The CDR3 nucleotides are TGTGCCAGCAGTGAAACCGGACAGGGTGGTGGCTACACCTTC. Protein product: CASSETGQGGGYTF.

The chain recombines TRBV28 with TRBJ2-1, with TRBD1 identical over 10 bases. This CDR3 spans 16 amino acids. The V gene's germline CDR1 is MDHEN and CDR2 SYDVKM. The V and J ends lost 6 bases and 8 bases, in that order; junction bases with no gene match: 13. The CDR3 region has the DNA TGTGCCAGCAGGGGGACCGGGACAGGGGATAGGCATGAGCAGTTCTTC. Its translation: CASRGTGTGDRHEQFF.

The chain has TRBV6-6 and TRBJ1-4; 7 positions agree with TRBD1. Germline V gives CDR1 MNHNY, CDR2 SVGAGI (reference sequence). The CDR3 consists of 14 residues. V gave up 8 bases and J gave up 6 bases; unmatched junction bases: 9. The DNA for the CDR3 is TGTGCCAGCGGGGGAGTCGGGACAGATGAAAAACTGTTTTTT. Encoded protein: CASGGVGTDEKLFF.

V gene TRBV20-1 combines with J gene TRBJ1-1; D ambiguous. Germline V gene lookup returns CDR1 DFQATT and CDR2 SNEGSKA (reference sequence). Trimming removed 0 bases at V and 6 bases at J, with 5 bases between. The CDR3 runs to 11 residues. DNA of the CDR3: TGCAGTGCTAGAGATCCCCCTGAAGCTTTCTTT. It encodes CSARDPPEAFF.

This clone has a single count. This chain joins TRBV28 and TRBJ1-6; D not resolved. There are 13 residues in the CDR3. CDR1 and CDR2 (germline): MDHEN, SYDVKM. Between the trimmed V and J ends, which lost 5 bases and 7 bases, there was a span of 9 bases. The CDR3 spells CASSPVGNSPLHF. The CDR3 bases are TGTGCCAGCAGTCCGGTCGGAAATTCACCCCTCCACTTT.

A note on this clone: This sample includes further DNA sequences coding for the same CDR3. The V call is TRBV7-8, the J call TRBJ1-1; 8 nucleotides agree with TRBD1. V lost 0 bases and J lost 6; bases outside the gene matches: 3. Germline V CDR1 and CDR2: SGHVS, FQNEAQ. The CDR3 length is 14 residues. CDR3 coding DNA: TGTGCCAGCAGCTTAGCGCAGGGGGCGGCTGAAGCTTTCTTT. It specifies CASSLAQGAAEAFF.

V usage is TRBV5-8 and J usage is TRBJ2-7; D call uncertain. V was clipped by 4 bases and J by 3 bases, with 14 bases between them. The CDR3 extends over 14 amino acids. Germline CDR1 reads SGHTS; CDR2 reads YDEGEE. The CDR3 DNA sequence: TGTGCCAGCAGCGGGGTCCCCGACGGCTACGAGCAGTACTTC. It encodes CASSGVPDGYEQYF.

The genes are TRBV27 and TRBJ1-2; 7 nucleotides match TRBD1. V was clipped by 0 bases and J by 5 bases; unmatched bases: 9. There are 16 residues in the CDR3. Germline CDR1 MNHEY, CDR2 SMNVEV (reference sequence). As DNA, the CDR3 is TGTGCCAGCAGTTTATCGGTCTCCGGGACAGCTTATGGCTACACCTTC. Amino acids: CASSLSVSGTAYGYTF.

The chain combines TRBV30 with TRBJ1-2, with 10 positions matching TRBD1. Germline assignment: CDR1 GTSNPN and CDR2 SVGIG (reference sequence). The length of the CDR3 is 15 residues. J was trimmed by 8 bases and V by 0 bases; bases with no gene match: 9. CDR3 in amino acids: CAWSVSRQGAKGYTF. CDR3 coding DNA: TGTGCCTGGAGTGTGAGTCGACAGGGGGCAAAGGGCTACACCTTC.

The V gene is TRBV10-2, the J gene TRBJ1-3; D is ambiguous. CDR3 length equals 13 residues. Deletions cut 10 bases from V and 0 bases from J, with 10 bases between. The germline V gene has CDR1 WSHSY and CDR2 SAAADI. This chain's CDR3 is CATRVLSGNTIYF. CDR3 bases: TGCGCCACCAGAGTTCTCTCTGGAAACACCATATATTTT.

In this sample, this clone turned up once. The rearrangement links TRBV25-1 to TRBJ2-7, with 14 bases fitting TRBD2. V lost 6 bases to trimming and J lost 4 bases; unmatched junction nucleotides: 5. Germline-derived CDR1 and CDR2 are MGHDK and SYGVNS. The CDR3 is 15 amino acids. DNA for the CDR3: TGTGCCAGCAGGGGGACTAGCGGGAGTCTTTACGAGCAGTACTTC. It yields the protein CASRGTSGSLYEQYF.

The chain joins TRBV5-1 to TRBJ1-5, with 7 bases fitting TRBD1. Germline V gene data show CDR1 as SGHRS and CDR2 as YFSETQ. V gave up 4 bases and J gave up 0 bases; unmatched junction bases: 4. This CDR3 region has 15 residues. CDR3 loop: CASSERTGSNQPQHF. The DNA for the CDR3 is TGCGCCAGCAGCGAAAGGACAGGTAGCAATCAGCCCCAGCATTTT.

This sequence joins TRBV19 and TRBJ2-1; the D call may be TRBD1 or TRBD2 (5 bases each). The CDR3 contains 13 residues. Germline loops: CDR1 LNHDA, CDR2 SQIVND (reference sequence). Trimming removed 5 bases from V and 9 bases from J, with 14 bases in between. The CDR3 sequence is CASSADWQGEQFF. The CDR3 coding sequence is TGTGCCAGTAGTGCGGACTGGCAGGGTGAGCAGTTCTTC.

This chain uses TRBV7-6 with TRBJ2-7; D is ambiguous. The CDR3 spans 14 residues. Germline V gene lookup returns CDR1 SGHVS and CDR2 FNYEAQ. V lost 0 bases to trimming and J lost 1 base, with 7 bases between them. The CDR3 sequence is CASSLARASYEQYF. The CDR3 region has the DNA TGTGCCAGCAGCTTAGCAAGGGCGTCCTACGAGCAGTACTTC.